In this sample, the clone carrying this T cell receptor (beta chain) turned up once. The germline V and J ends were trimmed by 6 bases and 12 bases, with 12 bases remaining between them. The CDR3 totals 11 residues. Germline CDR1 and CDR2: MNHEY and SVGAGI. The data belong to a study of control samples from healthy donors and cancer patients. TCRdb's table, derived via immunoSEQ multiplex PCR, lists solely in-frame clones and lacks some. The sample lists some 150,000 clones, roughly 94% seen once, with 14% in the top ten. This receptor was identified in a man in his sixties with colorectal cancer. J is TRBJ2-1 and V is TRBV6-5; tentatively, D is TRBD1 or TRBD2 (5 bases each). Specimen: PBMCs. The CDR3 sequence is CASRSGTRQFF. In nucleotides, the CDR3 is TGTGCCAGCAGGTCAGGGACGCGGCAGTTCTTC.